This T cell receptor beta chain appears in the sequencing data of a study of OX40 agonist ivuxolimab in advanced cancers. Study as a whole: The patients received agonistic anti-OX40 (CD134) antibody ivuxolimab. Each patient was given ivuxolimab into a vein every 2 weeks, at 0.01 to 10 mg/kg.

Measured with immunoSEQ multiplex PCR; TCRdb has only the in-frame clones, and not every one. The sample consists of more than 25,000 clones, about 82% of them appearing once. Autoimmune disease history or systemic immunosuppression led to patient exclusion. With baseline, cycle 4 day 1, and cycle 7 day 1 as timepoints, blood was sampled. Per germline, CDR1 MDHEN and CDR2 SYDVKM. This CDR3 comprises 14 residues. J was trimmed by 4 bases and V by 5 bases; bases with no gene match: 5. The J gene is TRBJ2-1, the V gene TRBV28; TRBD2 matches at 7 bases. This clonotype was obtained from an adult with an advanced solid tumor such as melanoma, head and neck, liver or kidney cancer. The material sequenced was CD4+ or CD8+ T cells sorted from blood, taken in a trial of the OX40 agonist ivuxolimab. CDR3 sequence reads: CASSPPGLYNEQFF. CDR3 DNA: TGTGCCAGCAGTCCCCCGGGACTATACAATGAGCAGTTCTTC.